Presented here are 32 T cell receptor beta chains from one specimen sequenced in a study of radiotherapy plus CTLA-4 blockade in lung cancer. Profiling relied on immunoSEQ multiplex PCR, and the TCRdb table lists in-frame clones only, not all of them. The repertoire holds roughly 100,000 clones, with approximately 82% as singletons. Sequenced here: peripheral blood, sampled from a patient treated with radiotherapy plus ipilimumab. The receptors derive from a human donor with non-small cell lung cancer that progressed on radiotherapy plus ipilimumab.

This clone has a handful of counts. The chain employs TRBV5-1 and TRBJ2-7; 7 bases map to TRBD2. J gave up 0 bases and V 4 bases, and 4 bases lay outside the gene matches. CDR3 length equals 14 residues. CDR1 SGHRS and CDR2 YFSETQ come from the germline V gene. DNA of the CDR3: TGCGCCAGCAGCGAACTAGCGAACTCCTACGAGCAGTACTTC. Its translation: CASSELANSYEQYF.

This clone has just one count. The DNA for the CDR3 is TGTGCCAGCAGACGTGGGGGGAGTCCCACCGGGGAGCTGTTTTTT. Translated: CASRRGGSPTGELFF. The chain links TRBV27 to TRBJ2-2; tentatively, D is TRBD2 (6 bases). From germline, CDR1 is MNHEY and CDR2 SMNVEV (reference sequence). CDR3 length: 15 residues. Between the trimmed V and J ends, which lost 6 bases and 4 bases, there was a span of 15 bases.

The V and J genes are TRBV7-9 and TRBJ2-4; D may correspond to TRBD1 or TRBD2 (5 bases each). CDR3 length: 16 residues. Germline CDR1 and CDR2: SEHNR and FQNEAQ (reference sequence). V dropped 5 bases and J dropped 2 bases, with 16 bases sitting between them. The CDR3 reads CASSHFLGATKNIQYF. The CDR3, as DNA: TGTGCCAGCAGCCACTTCCTCGGGGCCACCAAAAACATTCAGTACTTC.

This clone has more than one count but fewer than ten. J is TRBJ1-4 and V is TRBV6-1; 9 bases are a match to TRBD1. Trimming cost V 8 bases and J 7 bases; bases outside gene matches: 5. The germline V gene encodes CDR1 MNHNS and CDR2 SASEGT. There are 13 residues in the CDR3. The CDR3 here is CASQQGAGEKLFF. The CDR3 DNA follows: TGTGCCAGCCAACAGGGGGCGGGTGAAAAACTGTTTTTT.

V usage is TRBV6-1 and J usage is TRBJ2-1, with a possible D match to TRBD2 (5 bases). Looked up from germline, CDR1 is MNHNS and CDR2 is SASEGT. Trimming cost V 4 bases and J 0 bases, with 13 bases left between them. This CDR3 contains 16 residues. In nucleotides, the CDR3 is TGTGCCAGCAGTGGGGCTAGCCGATCCTCCTACAATGAGCAGTTCTTC. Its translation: CASSGASRSSYNEQFF.

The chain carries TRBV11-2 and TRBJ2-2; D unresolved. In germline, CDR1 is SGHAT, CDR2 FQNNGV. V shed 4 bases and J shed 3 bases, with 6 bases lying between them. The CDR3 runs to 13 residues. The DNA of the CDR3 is TGTGCCAGCAGCTACAGTTACACCGGGGAGCTGTTTTTT. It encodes CASSYSYTGELFF.

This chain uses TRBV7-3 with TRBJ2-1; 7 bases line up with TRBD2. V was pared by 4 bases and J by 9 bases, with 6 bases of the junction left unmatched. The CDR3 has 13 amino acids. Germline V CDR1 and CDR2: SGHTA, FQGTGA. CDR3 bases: TGTGCCAGCAGCTCCTCACTAGCGAGTGAGCAGTTCTTC. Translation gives CASSSSLASEQFF. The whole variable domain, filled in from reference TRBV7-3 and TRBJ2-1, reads GAGVSQTPSNKVTEKGKYVELRCDPISGHTALYWYRQSLGQGPEFLIYFQGTGAADDSGLPNDRFFAVRPEGSVSTLKIQRTERGDSAVYLCASSSSLASEQFFGPGTRLTVL.

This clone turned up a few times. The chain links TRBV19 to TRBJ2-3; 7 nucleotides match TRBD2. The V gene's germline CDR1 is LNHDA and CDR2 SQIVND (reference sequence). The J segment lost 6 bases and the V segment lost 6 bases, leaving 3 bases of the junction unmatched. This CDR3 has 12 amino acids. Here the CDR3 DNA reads TGTGCCAGTAGCCAACTAGCGGATACGCAGTATTTT. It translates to CASSQLADTQYF.

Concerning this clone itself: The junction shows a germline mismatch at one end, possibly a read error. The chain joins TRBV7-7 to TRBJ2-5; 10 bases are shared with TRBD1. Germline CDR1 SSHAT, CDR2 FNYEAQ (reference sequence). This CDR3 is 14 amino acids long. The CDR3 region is CASSTDRGPETQYF. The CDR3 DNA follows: TGTGCTAGCAGCACTGACAGGGGGCCTGAGACCCAGTACTTC.

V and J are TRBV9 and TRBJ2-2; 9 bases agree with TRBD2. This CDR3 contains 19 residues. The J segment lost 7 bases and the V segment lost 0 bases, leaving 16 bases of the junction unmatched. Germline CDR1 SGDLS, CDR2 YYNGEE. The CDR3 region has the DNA TGTGCCAGCAGCGTAGCTACTCGAGTAGCGGGAGTTTCGGGCGGGGAGCTGTTTTTT. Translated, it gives CASSVATRVAGVSGGELFF.

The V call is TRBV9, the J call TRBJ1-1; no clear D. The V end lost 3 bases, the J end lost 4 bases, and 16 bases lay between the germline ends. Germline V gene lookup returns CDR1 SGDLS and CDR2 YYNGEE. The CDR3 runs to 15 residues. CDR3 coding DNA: TGTGCCAGCAGCGAGGAATCCGGGTCACCCACTGAAGCTTTCTTT. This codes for CASSEESGSPTEAFF.

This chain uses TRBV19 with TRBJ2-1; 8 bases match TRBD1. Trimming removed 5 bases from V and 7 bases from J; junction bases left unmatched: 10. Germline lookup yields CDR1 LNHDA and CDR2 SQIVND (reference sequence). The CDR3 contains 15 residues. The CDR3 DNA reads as TGTGCCAGTAGTTGGCGGGACAGGTTAAGGAATGAGCAGTTCTTC. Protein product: CASSWRDRLRNEQFF.

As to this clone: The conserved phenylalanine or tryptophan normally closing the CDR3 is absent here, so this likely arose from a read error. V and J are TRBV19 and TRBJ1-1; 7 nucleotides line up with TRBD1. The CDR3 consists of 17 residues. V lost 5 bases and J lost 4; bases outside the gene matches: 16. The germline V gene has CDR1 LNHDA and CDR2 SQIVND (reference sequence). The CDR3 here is CASSDLAQGVGRTEAFS. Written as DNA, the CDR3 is TGTGCCAGTAGTGACCTGGCCCAGGGGGTAGGTCGCACTGAAGCTTTCTCT.

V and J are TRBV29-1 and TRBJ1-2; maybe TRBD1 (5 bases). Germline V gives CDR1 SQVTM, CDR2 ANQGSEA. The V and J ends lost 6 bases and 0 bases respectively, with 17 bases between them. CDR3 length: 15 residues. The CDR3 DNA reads TGCAGCGTAACTCAGGGAGCGCGATCTAACTATGGCTACACCTTC. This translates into CSVTQGARSNYGYTF.

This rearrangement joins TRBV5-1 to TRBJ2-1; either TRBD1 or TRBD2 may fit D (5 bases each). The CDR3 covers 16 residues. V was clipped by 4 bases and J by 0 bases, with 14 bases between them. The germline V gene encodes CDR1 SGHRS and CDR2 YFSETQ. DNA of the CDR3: TGCGCCAGCAGCCTCTCGGACGGGGCCTCCTACAATGAGCAGTTCTTC. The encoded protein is CASSLSDGASYNEQFF. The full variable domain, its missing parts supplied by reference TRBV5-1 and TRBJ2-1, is KAGVTQTPRYLIKTRGQQVTLSCSPISGHRSVSWYQQTPGQGLQFLFEYFSETQRNKGNFPGRFSGRQFSNSRSEMNVSTLELGDSALYLCASSLSDGASYNEQFFGPGTRLTVL.

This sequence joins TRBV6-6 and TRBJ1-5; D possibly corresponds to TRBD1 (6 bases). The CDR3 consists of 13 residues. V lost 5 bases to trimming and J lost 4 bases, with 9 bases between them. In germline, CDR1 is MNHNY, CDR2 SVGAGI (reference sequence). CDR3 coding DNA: TGTGCCAGCAGTCCAGGGGTTAATCAGCCCCAGCATTTT. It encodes CASSPGVNQPQHF.

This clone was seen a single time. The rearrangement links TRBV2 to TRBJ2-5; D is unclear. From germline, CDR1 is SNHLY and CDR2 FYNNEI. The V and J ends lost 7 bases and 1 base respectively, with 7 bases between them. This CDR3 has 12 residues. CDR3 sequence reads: CASKISQETQYF. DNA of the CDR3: TGTGCCAGCAAGATTTCCCAAGAGACCCAGTACTTC.

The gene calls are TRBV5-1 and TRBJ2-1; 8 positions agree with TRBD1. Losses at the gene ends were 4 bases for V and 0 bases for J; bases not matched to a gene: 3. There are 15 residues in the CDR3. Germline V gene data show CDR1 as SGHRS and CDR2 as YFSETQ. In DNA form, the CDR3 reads TGCGCCAGCAGCGTAGGACAGGGCTCCTACAATGAGCAGTTCTTC. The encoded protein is CASSVGQGSYNEQFF.

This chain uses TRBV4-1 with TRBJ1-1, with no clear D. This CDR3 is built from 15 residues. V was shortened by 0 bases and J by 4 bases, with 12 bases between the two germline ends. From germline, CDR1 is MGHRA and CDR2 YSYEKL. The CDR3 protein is CASSQDRRSLTEAFF. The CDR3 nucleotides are TGCGCCAGCAGCCAAGATCGGCGGTCACTCACTGAAGCTTTCTTT.

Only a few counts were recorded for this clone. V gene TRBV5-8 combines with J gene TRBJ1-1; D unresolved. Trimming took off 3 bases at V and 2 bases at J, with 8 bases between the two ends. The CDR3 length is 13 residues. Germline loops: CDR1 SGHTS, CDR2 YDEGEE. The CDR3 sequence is CASSSSLNTEAFF. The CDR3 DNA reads TGTGCCAGCAGCTCCTCGTTAAACACTGAAGCTTTCTTT.

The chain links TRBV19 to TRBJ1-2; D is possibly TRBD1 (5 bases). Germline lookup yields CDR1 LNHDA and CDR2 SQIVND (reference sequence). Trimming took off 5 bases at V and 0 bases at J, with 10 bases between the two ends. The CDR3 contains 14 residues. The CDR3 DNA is TGTGCCAGTAGTCGGGGGGAAGCTAACTATGGCTACACCTTC. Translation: CASSRGEANYGYTF.

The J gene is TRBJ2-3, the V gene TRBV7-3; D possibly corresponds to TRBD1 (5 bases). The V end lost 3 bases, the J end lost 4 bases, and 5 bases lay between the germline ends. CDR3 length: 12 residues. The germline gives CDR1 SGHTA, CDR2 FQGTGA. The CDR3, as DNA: TGTGCCAGCAGCTTGGGGCCAGATACGCAGTATTTT. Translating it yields CASSLGPDTQYF.

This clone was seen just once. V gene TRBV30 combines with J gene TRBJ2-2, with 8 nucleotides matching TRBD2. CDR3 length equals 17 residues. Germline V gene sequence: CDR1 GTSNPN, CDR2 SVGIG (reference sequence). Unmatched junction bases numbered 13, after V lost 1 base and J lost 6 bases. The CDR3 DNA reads TGTGCCTGGAGTGCCGGGATAGCGGGAATTTTTTCCGGGGAGCTGTTTTTT. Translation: CAWSAGIAGIFSGELFF.

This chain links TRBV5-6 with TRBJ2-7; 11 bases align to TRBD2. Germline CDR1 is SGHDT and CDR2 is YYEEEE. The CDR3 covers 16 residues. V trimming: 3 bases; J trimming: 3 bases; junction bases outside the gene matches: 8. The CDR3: CASSSNLAGGYYEQYF. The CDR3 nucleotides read TGTGCCAGCAGCTCTAACCTAGCGGGAGGATACTACGAGCAGTACTTC.

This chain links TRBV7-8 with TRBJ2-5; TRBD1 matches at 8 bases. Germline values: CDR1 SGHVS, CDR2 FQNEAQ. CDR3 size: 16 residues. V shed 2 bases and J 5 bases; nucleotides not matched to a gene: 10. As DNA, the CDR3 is TGTGCCAGCAGCTTAATCGATGCAGGGGGCGCCGAGACCCAGTACTTC. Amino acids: CASSLIDAGGAETQYF.

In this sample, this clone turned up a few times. CDR3 DNA sequence: TGTGCCAGCAGCTTAGCCCGGGGGATCGGGGTCTTCGAGCAGTACTTC. Amino acids: CASSLARGIGVFEQYF. V gene TRBV11-1 combines with J gene TRBJ2-7; TRBD2 is a possible D gene (6 bases). The germline CDR1 and CDR2 sequences are SGHAT and FQDESV (reference sequence). V lost 0 bases and J lost 6, with 18 bases in between. The length of the CDR3 is 16 residues.

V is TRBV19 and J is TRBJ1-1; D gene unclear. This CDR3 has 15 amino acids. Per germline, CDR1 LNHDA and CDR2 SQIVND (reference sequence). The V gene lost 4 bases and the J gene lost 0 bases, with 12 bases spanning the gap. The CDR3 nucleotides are TGTGCCAGTAGTACCAGCCTAACGATGAACACTGAAGCTTTCTTT. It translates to CASSTSLTMNTEAFF.

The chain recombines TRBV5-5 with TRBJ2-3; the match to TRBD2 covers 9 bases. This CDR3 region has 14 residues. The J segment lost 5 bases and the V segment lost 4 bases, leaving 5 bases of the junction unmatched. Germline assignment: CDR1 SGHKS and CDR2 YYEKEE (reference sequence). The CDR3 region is CASSRSGSGDTQYF. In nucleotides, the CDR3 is TGTGCCAGCAGCCGTAGCGGGAGCGGAGATACGCAGTATTTT. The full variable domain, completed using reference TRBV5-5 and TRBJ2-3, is DAGVTQSPTHLIKTRGQQVTLRCSPISGHKSVSWYQQVLGQGPQFIFQYYEKEERGRGNFPDRFSARQFPNYSSELNVNALLLGDSALYLCASSRSGSGDTQYFGPGTRLTVL.

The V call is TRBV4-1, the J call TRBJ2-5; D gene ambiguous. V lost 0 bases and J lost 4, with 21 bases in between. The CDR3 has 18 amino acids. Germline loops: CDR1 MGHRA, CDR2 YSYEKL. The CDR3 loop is CASSQDRAGPTSVETQYF. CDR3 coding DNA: TGCGCCAGCAGCCAAGACCGCGCAGGACCGACGAGCGTAGAGACCCAGTACTTC.

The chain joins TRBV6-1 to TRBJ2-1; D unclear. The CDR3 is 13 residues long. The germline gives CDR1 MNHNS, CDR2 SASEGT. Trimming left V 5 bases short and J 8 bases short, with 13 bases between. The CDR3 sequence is CASSPRSGDEQFF. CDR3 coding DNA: TGTGCCAGCAGTCCCCGCTCGGGCGATGAGCAGTTCTTC.

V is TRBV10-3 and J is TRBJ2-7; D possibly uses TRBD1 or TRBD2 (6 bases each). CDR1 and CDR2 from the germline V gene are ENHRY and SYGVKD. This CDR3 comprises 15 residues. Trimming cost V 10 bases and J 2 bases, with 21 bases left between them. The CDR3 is CATRLGGGTTYEQYF. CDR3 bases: TGTGCCACTAGGCTCGGAGGGGGGACAACCTACGAGCAGTACTTC.

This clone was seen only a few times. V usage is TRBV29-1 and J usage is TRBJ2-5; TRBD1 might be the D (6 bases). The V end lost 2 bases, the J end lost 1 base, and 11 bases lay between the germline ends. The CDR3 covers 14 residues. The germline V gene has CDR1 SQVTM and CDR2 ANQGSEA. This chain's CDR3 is CSVEWGHSQETQYF. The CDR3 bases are TGCAGCGTTGAATGGGGACACTCCCAAGAGACCCAGTACTTC.